This T cell receptor (beta chain) was found in a study of CD8+CD57+ T cells in acquired aplastic anemia. Researchers used genomic DNA as the template to profile TCR beta VDJ and CDR3. One entry per CDR3 protein results from TCRdb running MiXCR on the reads. Seen here are some 280,000 distinct CDR3 sequences, about 56% observed once, and the top ten hold 8%. CDR1 is SEHNR, CDR2 FQNEAQ, per germline (reference sequence). The CDR3 is made up of 15 amino acids. This clonotype was detected only a few times. Its ends do not fully match the called genes, so a read error is possible. The chain has TRBV7-9 and TRBJ1-6; weak D call: TRBD1 (5 bases). Sequencing input: sorted CD4+, CD8+, or CD8+CD57+ T cells (not recorded which) from PBMCs. This clonotype originated in a human donor with severe aplastic anemia or a healthy control (not recorded which). CDR3 sequence reads: CASSLRDSYNSPLHF. In DNA, the CDR3 is TGTGCCAGCAGCTTAAGGGACTCCTACAATTCACCCCTCCACTTT.